The present entry profiles one TCR beta chain with its context. Its antigen is currently unknown. These data belong to a study of cytomegalovirus exposure and HLA in healthy donors. Study results and limitations: For most TCR beta V segments, an earlier analysis put the productive rate at about 90% or about 30% of the time. Analyzed later, association rates of TCRs varied across HLA loci, with DRB1 most and HLA-C fewest. The authors later found HLA-associated TCR beta chains more clonally expanded than equally common others.

V shed 3 bases and J 1 base; nucleotides not matched to a gene: 10. Germline V gives CDR1 LNHDA, CDR2 SQIVND (reference sequence). This CDR3 is built from 17 residues. The primer mix had 60 Vbeta and 13 Jbeta primers. Assay: immunoSEQ multiplex PCR; the TCRdb copy retains only in-frame clones and omits some. Here the sample spans roughly 130,000 clones, 79% being singletons. This receptor was identified in a man aged 18 to 29 in good health and CMV-seronegative. The sequencing input was PBMCs. The rearrangement links TRBV19 to TRBJ2-3, with TRBD1 matching over 7 bases. In DNA form, the CDR3 reads TGTGCCAGTAGTATCCCTGGTAGGGGGCCCGGCACAGATACGCAGTATTTT. It translates to CASSIPGRGPGTDTQYF.